This record concerns one TCR beta chain sequence. MiXCR, run by TCRdb on the PCR reads, gives a single entry per CDR3 protein. This sample has over 10,000 distinct CDR3 sequences, with roughly three fifths found just once. Germline-derived CDR1 and CDR2 are MNHGY and SAAAGT. Trimming cost V 6 bases and J 0 bases; bases outside gene matches: 7. CDR3 length: 15 amino acids. The source of the sample is a study of tumor-infiltrating lymphocytes in oesophageal squamous cell carcinoma. The rearrangement joins TRBV6-8 to TRBJ2-7, with 8 bases lining up with TRBD1. What was sequenced was esophageal tumor tissue. The TCR was taken from a female donor with esophageal squamous cell carcinoma. This CDR3 reads CASRDRASTSYEQYF. The CDR3 nucleotides read TGTGCCAGCAGGGACAGGGCCTCCACCTCCTACGAGCAGTACTTC.